A selection of T cell receptor beta chains follows, all from one sample in a study of T cell clones after liver transplantation. Profiled with immunoSEQ multiplex PCR; TCRdb holds only in-frame clones, not every one. Of fewer than 80,000 clones detected, about 85% appear once; the ten largest clones hold 2% to 2.5%. This material consisted of CD4+ T cells from blood, taken 48 months after liver transplant. The receptors were sampled from a human patient who received a liver transplant. Some of these T cells may belong to the graft donor. The CDR3 runs from the conserved cysteine through the conserved F or W. D genes are given only for firm matches. The listing skips clone size in some rows; elsewhere it reads once, few, many or a size class.

D gene	V gene	clone size	J gene	CDR3 DNA	CDR3 protein
.	TRBV2	.	TRBJ1-1	TGTGCCAGCAGGCGGGGGAACACTGAAGCTTTCTTT	CASRRGNTEAFF
TRBD2	TRBV7-9	.	TRBJ2-4	TGTGCCAGCAGCCGTCCAGGACTAGCGGGAGGGCACAAAAACATTCAGTACTTC	CASSRPGLAGGHKNIQYF
.	TRBV28	.	TRBJ2-7	TGTGCCAGCAGTTCCCTGGGGAGGGGGAACTCCTACGAGCAGTACTTC	CASSSLGRGNSYEQYF
TRBD1	TRBV7-2	.	TRBJ1-1	TGTGCCAGCACTATAAACAGGGGGCGCACTGAAGCTTTCTTT	CASTINRGRTEAFF
.	TRBV7-3	.	TRBJ2-3	TGTGCCAGCAGCTTAGAAGGTGATACGCAGTATTTT	CASSLEGDTQYF
.	TRBV21-1	.	TRBJ1-2	TGTGCCAGCCCCCCGGGCCCGGATAACTTC	CASPPGPDNF
.	TRBV12-5	.	TRBJ1-3	TGTGCTAGTGGTTTGGGGACATCTGGAAACACCATATATTTT	CASGLGTSGNTIYF
.	TRBV19	.	TRBJ1-2	TGTGCCAGTAGGCCTTCCGGACGGGGTCGTGGCTACACCTTC	CASRPSGRGRGYTF
.	TRBV19	.	TRBJ1-2	TGTGCCACCCTCAGAATTAACTATGGCTACACCTTC	CATLRINYGYTF
.	TRBV19	.	TRBJ1-6	TGTGCCAGTAGTATTACACCGAATAATTCACCCCTCCACTTT	CASSITPNNSPLHF
TRBD2	TRBV5-4	.	TRBJ2-3	TGTGCCAGCAGCGGAGGACTAGCGCCTAGGTTTGGAGATACGCAGTATTTT	CASSGGLAPRFGDTQYF
.	TRBV2	once	TRBJ1-3	TGTGCCAGCAGTGAATCTGGAAACACCATATATTTT	CASSESGNTIYF
.	TRBV5-1	.	TRBJ2-7	TGCGCCAGCAGCTCCTACGAGCAGTACTTC	CASSSYEQYF
.	TRBV5-1	.	TRBJ2-1	TGCGCCAGCAGCTTGGCATTGGGGGAAATCAATGAGCAGTTCTTC	CASSLALGEINEQFF
.	TRBV28	.	TRBJ2-5	TGTGCCAGCAGCTTGACTGGTCAATGGGAGACCCAGTACTTC	CASSLTGQWETQYF
.	TRBV7-2	.	TRBJ2-2	TGTGCCAGCAGCTTAGAGTTGGGGGCGAACACCGGGGAGCTGTTTTTT	CASSLELGANTGELFF
.	TRBV9	.	TRBJ1-5	TGTGCCAGCAGCGTAGCCGGGGATAGCAATCAGCCCCAGCATTTT	CASSVAGDSNQPQHF
TRBD1	TRBV29-1	.	TRBJ2-7	TGCAGCGCCGAGACTACGGGACAGGGAGCCCCCTACGAGCAGTACTTC	CSAETTGQGAPYEQYF
.	TRBV7-3	.	TRBJ2-7	TGTGCCAGCAGCTTATCCGGAGGGGGTCTTGGCGAGCAGTACTTC	CASSLSGGGLGEQYF
.	TRBV5-4	once	TRBJ1-2	TGTGCCAGCAGCTTGAGGGGGTACTATGGCTACACCTTC	CASSLRGYYGYTF
TRBD1	TRBV11-2	.	TRBJ1-1	TGTGCCAGCAGCCGTGCGAGGGGACAGGGGGCCTCGGGCACTGAAGCTTTCTTT	CASSRARGQGASGTEAFF
.	TRBV29-1	.	TRBJ2-7	TGCAGCGTTGAGAGACGGGATGGCCTCGAGCAGTACTTC	CSVERRDGLEQYF
.	TRBV27	few	TRBJ2-7	TGTGCCAGCAGTCTCGGACGCAGCTCCTACGAGCAGTACTTC	CASSLGRSSYEQYF
TRBD1	TRBV15	.	TRBJ2-2	TGTGCCACCAGCGTCAGGGGACAGGGAAGGCCCGGGGAGCTGTTTTTT	CATSVRGQGRPGELFF
.	TRBV28	.	TRBJ1-2	TGTGCCAGCAGTTTTAGAGCTAACTATGGCTACACCTTC	CASSFRANYGYTF
TRBD2	TRBV11-3	.	TRBJ2-3	TGTGCCAGCAGCTTTCTAGCGGGGGGGCTTGCAGATACGCAGTATTTT	CASSFLAGGLADTQYF
TRBD1	TRBV6-5	few	TRBJ2-7	TGTGCCAGCAGTTCCCTAGGGACAGGAGATGGATCCGAGCAGTACTTC	CASSSLGTGDGSEQYF
.	TRBV6-4	.	TRBJ2-3	TGTGCCAGCAGATTCCTAGGCACAGATACGCAGTATTTT	CASRFLGTDTQYF
.	TRBV7-9	.	TRBJ2-7	TGTGCCAGCAGCTTAGCCCCACAGTCGGAGAAGTACTTC	CASSLAPQSEKYF
.	TRBV6-1	.	TRBJ1-4	TGTGCCAGCAGTGTTTTGGGCGGGAATGAAAAACTGTTTTTT	CASSVLGGNEKLFF
.	TRBV6-5	.	TRBJ2-5	TGTGCCAGCACCCTACAGGGTGTAGGGACCCAGTACTTC	CASTLQGVGTQYF
.	TRBV18	.	TRBJ2-1	TGTGCCAGCTCACCCATTAGCGTCAATGAGCAGTTCTTC	CASSPISVNEQFF
TRBD1	TRBV6-1	.	TRBJ1-5	TGTGCCAGCCACAGGGACAGGAATCAGCCCCAGCATTTT	CASHRDRNQPQHF
.	TRBV5-5	.	TRBJ1-3	TGTGCCAGCAGCTGGACTGACCTACCTGGAAACACCATATATTTT	CASSWTDLPGNTIYF
.	TRBV4-2	.	TRBJ2-1	TGTGCCAGCAGCCAAGCCCAAGTGAATGAGCAGTTCTTC	CASSQAQVNEQFF
TRBD1	TRBV6-4	few	TRBJ1-2	TGTGCCAGCAGTGACTCGGACAGGGAAGATGGCTACACCTTC	CASSDSDREDGYTF
.	TRBV7-2	.	TRBJ1-4	TGTGCCAGCAGCCCCCCCGCCTCCCAGGGGTATGAAAAACTGTTTTTT	CASSPPASQGYEKLFF
.	TRBV5-1	.	TRBJ2-3	TGCGCCAGCAGCCCAGAGGGGGTTGAGCGCGACACAGATACGCAGTATTTT	CASSPEGVERDTDTQYF
.	TRBV2	once	TRBJ1-4	TGTGCCAGCAAGCGGGCAGCCATGAATGAAAAACTGTTTTTT	CASKRAAMNEKLFF
TRBD2	TRBV5-5	few	TRBJ2-2	TGTGCCAGCAGCTTGGCCACTAGCGGGTCCACGGGGGAGCTGTTTTTT	CASSLATSGSTGELFF
.	TRBV30	.	TRBJ2-1	TGTGCCTGGAGTGCCGCGACTATGGTCGGGCATGAGCAGTTCTTC	CAWSAATMVGHEQFF
TRBD2	TRBV11-3	.	TRBJ2-1	TGTGCCAGCAGCCGACGGCCTAGCGGGGTGACACCCTACAATGAGCAGTTCTTC	CASSRRPSGVTPYNEQFF
.	TRBV9	.	TRBJ2-3	TGTGCCAGCAGCGTAGCGGGTGACCATCCGAGAGATACGCAGTATTTT	CASSVAGDHPRDTQYF
.	TRBV30	.	TRBJ1-2	TGTGCCTGGACCGGGGGCTCTAACTATGGCTACACCTTC	CAWTGGSNYGYTF
.	TRBV6-6	.	TRBJ1-4	TGTGCCAGCAGCTCCCCCCGAGTTGGACGCCCAAACCTGTTTTTT	CASSSPRVGRPNLFF
TRBD2	TRBV19	few	TRBJ2-3	TGTGCCAGTAGGAGCCGGGGCCGACTAGCGGGGGTGGATACGCAGTATTTT	CASRSRGRLAGVDTQYF
.	TRBV7-9	.	TRBJ2-7	TGTGCCAGCAGCTCACCCCAAGTAGAAGGGCTAAGATCCTACGAGCAGTACTTC	CASSSPQVEGLRSYEQYF
TRBD1	TRBV10-3	.	TRBJ1-2	TGTGCCATCAGACAGAGCGCCGGGACAGGGCTCCTTGCAGCTAACTATGGCTACACCTTC	CAIRQSAGTGLLAANYGYTF
.	TRBV19	.	TRBJ1-1	TGTGCCAGTAGTATAGATGTCGAGCTTATCAACACTGAAGCTTTCTTT	CASSIDVELINTEAFF
.	TRBV10-3	.	TRBJ2-3	TGTGCCATCAGGACCCGAGCAACAGATACGCAGTATTTT	CAIRTRATDTQYF
TRBD1	TRBV5-4	few	TRBJ2-7	TGTGCCAGCAGCTTGTCGGGACAGGGCTACGAGCAGTACTTC	CASSLSGQGYEQYF
TRBD2	TRBV7-3	.	TRBJ2-2	TGTGCCAGCAGCTTCGCGGGGGGCACCGGGGAGCTGTTTTTT	CASSFAGGTGELFF
.	TRBV19	.	TRBJ2-5	TGTGCCAGTAGTATGAGTGGATTGGGCCAGCCGGGGGTGACCCAGTACTTC	CASSMSGLGQPGVTQYF
.	TRBV29-1	.	TRBJ2-6	TGCAGCGTTGAAGACATTTGGTCTGGGGCCAACGTCCTGACTTTC	CSVEDIWSGANVLTF
.	TRBV7-2	.	TRBJ2-7	TGTGCCAGCAGCTTTAGGAGAGGGGATTCCTACGAGCAGTACTTC	CASSFRRGDSYEQYF